These 29 T cell receptor beta chains were sequenced from one sample in a study of blood T cell repertoires in COVID-19. Data came from immunoSEQ multiplex PCR; TCRdb stores just in-frame clones and leaves some out. Of approximately 210,000 clones listed, around 80% are singletons. The source material was peripheral blood. Receptors originate from a man in his fifties or sixties with active or convalescent COVID-19.

This clone was observed a handful of times. The chain uses TRBV27 and TRBJ1-3; a possible D gene is TRBD1 (5 bases). CDR3 size: 14 residues. CDR1 is MNHEY and CDR2 is SMNVEV in the germline V gene (reference sequence). The V end was cut by 3 bases, the J end by 4 bases, with 10 bases between. CDR3 protein: CASSFRGTGNTIYF. Here the CDR3 DNA reads TGTGCCAGCAGTTTCCGGGGGACGGGAAACACCATATATTTT.

The chain has TRBV7-2 and TRBJ1-1, with D possibly matching TRBD1 (5 bases). CDR1 and CDR2 from the germline V gene are SGHTA and FQGNSA. The length of the CDR3 is 16 residues. The V end was cut by 5 bases, the J end by 0 bases, with 16 bases between. Here the CDR3 reads CASSPVGTMMNTEAFF. The CDR3 DNA follows: TGTGCCAGCAGCCCCGTGGGGACTATGATGAACACTGAAGCTTTCTTT.

V usage is TRBV7-3 and J usage is TRBJ1-1; no definite D call. There are 14 residues in the CDR3. Looked up from germline, CDR1 is SGHTA and CDR2 is FQGTGA. Trimming removed 4 bases at V and 1 base at J, with 10 bases between. The CDR3 loop reads CASSSQPGNTEAFF. The CDR3 nucleotides read TGTGCCAGCAGCTCCCAGCCAGGGAACACTGAAGCTTTCTTT.

V is TRBV7-8 and J is TRBJ2-1, with 14 bases aligning to TRBD2. J lost 1 base, V lost 1 base, and 9 bases had no gene match. The CDR3 totals 20 residues. Germline lookup yields CDR1 SGHVS and CDR2 FQNEAQ. For the CDR3, the DNA is TGTGCCAGCAGCTTAGGGGCAGGACTAGCGGGAGGAAGGTCCTACAATGAGCAGTTCTTC. Its translation: CASSLGAGLAGGRSYNEQFF.

The genes are TRBV7-9 and TRBJ1-4, with 10 bases identical to TRBD1. The CDR3 sequence is 15 residues long. After removal of 7 bases from V and 7 bases from J, the junction contained 9 bases not matched to a gene. From germline, CDR1 is SEHNR and CDR2 FQNEAQ (reference sequence). Here the CDR3 reads CASTPAGTGAEKLFF. CDR3 sequence (DNA): TGTGCCAGCACCCCCGCTGGGACAGGGGCTGAAAAACTGTTTTTT.

The V and J genes are TRBV5-6 and TRBJ2-7; TRBD2 agrees at 7 bases. Trimming cost V 0 bases and J 3 bases; bases outside gene matches: 9. The germline V gene has CDR1 SGHDT and CDR2 YYEEEE. The CDR3 extends over 16 amino acids. The CDR3 bases are TGTGCCAGCAGCTTGGCCGGGGCTAGCGGATTCTACGAGCAGTACTTC. It specifies CASSLAGASGFYEQYF. Together with reference TRBV5-6 and TRBJ2-7, the CDR3 gives the full variable domain: DAGVTQSPTHLIKTRGQQVTLRCSPKSGHDTVSWYQQALGQGPQFIFQYYEEEERQRGNFPDRFSGHQFPNYSSELNVNALLLGDSALYLCASSLAGASGFYEQYFGPGTRLTVT.

This CDR3 reads CASSPTRTQGTDTQYF. CDR3 coding DNA: TGCGCCAGCAGCCCGACGAGGACTCAAGGCACAGATACGCAGTATTTT. The chain is built from TRBV5-1 and TRBJ2-3; tentatively, D is TRBD2 (5 bases). Trimming removed 4 bases at V and 1 base at J, with 16 bases between. Germline V gene data show CDR1 as SGHRS and CDR2 as YFSETQ. The CDR3 length is 16 residues.

The chain employs TRBV19 and TRBJ2-7; 11 bases are a match to TRBD1. This CDR3 is 15 amino acids long. CDR1 and CDR2 (germline): LNHDA, SQIVND (reference sequence). Trimming cost V 6 bases and J 1 base; bases outside gene matches: 5. This CDR3 reads CASSGTGGYSYEQYF. As DNA, the CDR3 is TGTGCCAGTAGCGGGACAGGGGGATATTCCTACGAGCAGTACTTC.

The chain links TRBV30 to TRBJ1-5; 9 nucleotides agree with TRBD1. The junction had 4 bases not matched to a gene; V was cut back by 0 bases and J by 7 bases. The CDR3 consists of 14 residues. The V gene's germline CDR1 is GTSNPN and CDR2 SVGIG (reference sequence). The CDR3 DNA sequence: TGTGCCTGGAGTGTACAGGGGGCGGGCCAGCCCCAGCATTTT. Translated, it gives CAWSVQGAGQPQHF. Full variable domain (outside the CDR3, taken from reference TRBV30 and TRBJ1-5): SQTIHQWPATLVQPVGSPLSLECTVEGTSNPNLYWYRQAAGRGLQLLFYSVGIGQISSEVPQNLSASRPQDRQFILSSKKLLLSDSGFYLCAWSVQGAGQPQHFGDGTRLSIL.

V gene TRBV5-5 combines with J gene TRBJ2-5; no reliable D call. Germline V CDR1 and CDR2: SGHKS, YYEKEE (reference sequence). Deletions cut 3 bases from V and 5 bases from J, with 11 bases between. CDR3 length equals 13 residues. This CDR3 reads CASSSLRVETQYF. The CDR3 DNA is TGTGCCAGCAGCTCCCTCCGGGTGGAGACCCAGTACTTC.

V gene TRBV6-5 combines with J gene TRBJ1-5; D is possibly TRBD1 (6 bases). Deletions cut 10 bases from V and 1 base from J, with 17 bases between. The CDR3 is 15 amino acids. Germline assignment: CDR1 MNHEY and CDR2 SVGAGI. In DNA, the CDR3 is TGTGCCACCTCTCCGGGGGGCGGGAGCAATCAGCCCCAGCATTTT. It codes for CATSPGGGSNQPQHF.

This clone was detected only once. V usage is TRBV19 and J usage is TRBJ2-7; 7 bases fit TRBD2. The V gene's germline CDR1 is LNHDA and CDR2 SQIVND (reference sequence). This CDR3 comprises 16 residues. The V and J ends lost 2 bases and 3 bases, in that order; junction bases with no gene match: 10. The CDR3 region is CASSISHSGAVYEQYF. The CDR3 DNA follows: TGTGCCAGTAGTATATCCCACAGCGGGGCTGTCTACGAGCAGTACTTC.

The chain uses TRBV2 and TRBJ2-7; D is possibly TRBD2 (7 bases). The CDR3 runs 16 residues. The germline V gene has CDR1 SNHLY and CDR2 FYNNEI. V lost 1 base to trimming and J lost 2 bases, with 15 bases between them. Here the CDR3 reads CASSEEEQGTTYEQYF. In DNA, the CDR3 is TGTGCCAGCAGTGAAGAAGAGCAGGGGACTACCTACGAGCAGTACTTC.

Comments on this clone: The germline gene is not matched at one end of the junction; a read error may be the cause. The rearrangement uses TRBV7-7 and TRBJ2-5; no reliable D call. This CDR3 comprises 14 residues. Germline assignment: CDR1 SSHAT and CDR2 FNYEAQ (reference sequence). CDR3: CASSLNGRAETQYF. DNA of the CDR3: TGTGCTAGCAGCTTAAACGGTCGTGCAGAGACCCAGTACTTC.

The V gene is TRBV30, the J gene TRBJ1-6; TRBD1 agrees at 9 bases. The V gene end was trimmed by 5 bases and the J gene end by 14 bases; junction bases not matched to a gene: 13. This CDR3 comprises 14 residues. CDR1 and CDR2 from the germline V gene are GTSNPN and SVGIG (reference sequence). Written as DNA, the CDR3 is TGTGCCTGGGGGACAGGGACTCGTTGGGGGGCCCTCCACTTT. It encodes CAWGTGTRWGALHF. The full variable domain, rest sourced from reference TRBV30 and TRBJ1-6, is SQTIHQWPATLVQPVGSPLSLECTVEGTSNPNLYWYRQAAGRGLQLLFYSVGIGQISSEVPQNLSASRPQDRQFILSSKKLLLSDSGFYLCAWGTGTRWGALHFGNGTRLTVT.

This chain joins TRBV24-1 and TRBJ2-5; TRBD2 matches at 11 bases. This CDR3 spans 17 amino acids. Germline V gene lookup returns CDR1 KGHDR and CDR2 SFDVKD. J lost 2 bases, V lost 3 bases, and 7 bases had no gene match. The CDR3 loop is CATSDPLGTSGQETQYF. The CDR3 bases are TGTGCCACCAGTGATCCCCTTGGGACTAGCGGACAAGAGACCCAGTACTTC.

This clone showed up just a few times. The chain links TRBV24-1 to TRBJ2-2; 10 bases match TRBD2. CDR1 and CDR2 (germline): KGHDR, SFDVKD. CDR3 length equals 17 residues. With V trimmed by 6 bases and J by 5 bases, 11 bases remained unmatched. As DNA, the CDR3 is TGTGCCACCAGTAAATTCGCTAGCGGGAGAAGTACCGGGGAGCTGTTTTTT. This encodes CATSKFASGRSTGELFF.

CDR3 DNA: TGTGCCAGTAGTATAAGGGACAGGAACACTGAAGCTTTCTTT. Protein: CASSIRDRNTEAFF. The V and J genes are TRBV19 and TRBJ1-1; 7 bases fit TRBD1. Germline V gives CDR1 LNHDA, CDR2 SQIVND (reference sequence). The CDR3 consists of 14 residues. Trimming at V came to 2 bases and at J to 1 base, leaving 1 base not matched to a gene.

This clone was counted only a few times. V usage is TRBV10-1 and J usage is TRBJ1-6, with 7 bases lining up with TRBD1. The CDR3 loop spans 14 amino acids. From germline, CDR1 is WNHNN and CDR2 SYGVQD (reference sequence). V lost 4 bases to trimming and J lost 4 bases; unmatched junction nucleotides: 1. DNA for the CDR3: TGCGCCAGCAGTGCAGGGGGGTATAATTCACCCCTCCACTTT. Protein product: CASSAGGYNSPLHF.

The chain carries TRBV5-1 and TRBJ1-2, with D possibly matching TRBD1 (5 bases). CDR1 is SGHRS, CDR2 YFSETQ, per germline. The CDR3 length is 12 residues. V lost 5 bases and J lost 3, with 8 bases in between. This CDR3 reads CASRETDYGYTF. The CDR3 bases are TGCGCCAGCAGAGAGACAGACTATGGCTACACCTTC.

The chain is built from TRBV27 and TRBJ2-7; D unclear. The CDR3 extends over 14 amino acids. Trimming cost V 3 bases and J 1 base, with 10 bases left between them. Germline V gene lookup returns CDR1 MNHEY and CDR2 SMNVEV (reference sequence). The CDR3 region is CASSFLGGSYEQYF. CDR3 DNA sequence: TGTGCCAGCAGTTTTCTAGGTGGATCCTACGAGCAGTACTTC.

There are a few counts of this clone. The chain links TRBV5-6 to TRBJ2-7; 10 bases map to TRBD1. Germline V lookup: CDR1 SGHDT, CDR2 YYEEEE. CDR3 length equals 16 residues. V trimming: 5 bases; J trimming: 7 bases; junction bases outside the gene matches: 15. The CDR3, as DNA: TGTGCCAGCAGACCATCGGGACAGGGGATCTACGAAGAGCAGTACTTC. Translation gives CASRPSGQGIYEEQYF.

This clone was recorded a few times. The genes are TRBV5-5 and TRBJ2-3, with 7 bases fitting TRBD2. The ends lost 3 bases at V and 2 bases at J; junction bases unmatched: 12. CDR1 SGHKS and CDR2 YYEKEE come from the germline V gene (reference sequence). CDR3 length: 17 amino acids. The chain's CDR3 is CASSYSWRLAFTDTQYF. The CDR3, as DNA: TGTGCCAGCAGCTACTCCTGGCGACTAGCCTTCACAGATACGCAGTATTTT.

V usage is TRBV18 and J usage is TRBJ2-7; the match to TRBD1 covers 7 bases. Germline assignment: CDR1 KGHSH and CDR2 LQKENI. V dropped 2 bases and J dropped 0; count of bases not matched to a gene: 13. The CDR3 is 18 residues long. The DNA of the CDR3 is TGTGCCAGCTCACCAAGGTCGGCTTTAACAGGGGTCTCCTACGAGCAGTACTTC. Its protein is CASSPRSALTGVSYEQYF.

The rearrangement links TRBV7-3 to TRBJ2-1; 8 nucleotides line up with TRBD2. The CDR3 has 15 residues. Germline CDR1 reads SGHTA; CDR2 reads FQGTGA. V shed 5 bases and J 7 bases; nucleotides not matched to a gene: 10. The CDR3 DNA is TGTGCCAGCAGCCCACGGGATGGCGGGAGGAATGAGCAGTTCTTC. Translated: CASSPRDGGRNEQFF.

This sequence joins TRBV28 and TRBJ1-2; the D gene is possibly TRBD1 (6 bases). V was shortened by 2 bases and J by 8 bases, with 18 bases between the two germline ends. In germline, CDR1 is MDHEN, CDR2 SYDVKM. This CDR3 has 15 amino acids. DNA for the CDR3: TGTGCCAGCAGTTTAGGGGGGGGCGTAAGATTAGGCTACACCTTC. Protein product: CASSLGGGVRLGYTF.

Only one count was recorded for this clone. V is TRBV5-1 and J is TRBJ1-2; TRBD1 matches at 7 bases. V trimming: 4 bases; J trimming: 0 bases; junction bases outside the gene matches: 9. The germline gives CDR1 SGHRS, CDR2 YFSETQ. This CDR3 has 16 residues. The CDR3 here is CASSLSPTGPNYGYTF. In nucleotides, the CDR3 is TGCGCCAGCAGCCTGTCGCCGACAGGGCCTAACTATGGCTACACCTTC.

The chain joins TRBV15 to TRBJ1-2, with D possibly matching TRBD1 (5 bases). V lost 0 bases, J lost 3 bases, and 8 bases lay in between. The CDR3 sequence is 14 residues long. CDR1 and CDR2 from the germline V gene are LNHNV and YYDKDF (reference sequence). As DNA, the CDR3 is TGTGCCACCAGCAGAGATCGGGGGGACTATGGCTACACCTTC. Its protein product is CATSRDRGDYGYTF.

This clone was seen a single time. J is TRBJ1-4 and V is TRBV30; weak D call: TRBD1 (5 bases). V dropped 3 bases and J dropped 8 bases, with 13 bases sitting between them. The CDR3 loop spans 13 amino acids. Germline V gene sequence: CDR1 GTSNPN, CDR2 SVGIG (reference sequence). Written as DNA, the CDR3 is TGTGCCTGGAGGTTAGGAGGGGCAGAAAAACTGTTTTTT. Protein sequence: CAWRLGGAEKLFF.